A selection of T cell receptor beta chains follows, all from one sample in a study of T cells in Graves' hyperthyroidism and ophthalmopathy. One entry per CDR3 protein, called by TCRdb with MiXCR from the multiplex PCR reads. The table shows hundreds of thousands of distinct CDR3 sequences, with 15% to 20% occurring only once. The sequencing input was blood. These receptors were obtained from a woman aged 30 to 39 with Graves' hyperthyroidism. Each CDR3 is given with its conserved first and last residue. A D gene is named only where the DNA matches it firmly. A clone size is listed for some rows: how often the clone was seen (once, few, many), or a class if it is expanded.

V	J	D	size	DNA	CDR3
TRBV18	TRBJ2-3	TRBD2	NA	TGTGCCAGCTCCATAAGGGTGCTAGCGGGAGGTGCGACAGATACGCAGTATTTT	CASSIRVLAGGATDTQYF
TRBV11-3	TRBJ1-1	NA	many	TGTGCCAGCAGCCTAACTTACGGGACTGAAGCTTTCTTT	CASSLTYGTEAFF
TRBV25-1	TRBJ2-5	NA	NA	TGTGCCAGCAGTGAATGGGGCGAACAAGAGACCCAGTACTTC	CASSEWGEQETQYF
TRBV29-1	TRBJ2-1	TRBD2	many	TGCAGCGTTTTTTGGACTAGCGGGAGGGCAAATGAGCAGTTCTTC	CSVFWTSGRANEQFF
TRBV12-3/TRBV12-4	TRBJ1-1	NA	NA	TGTGCCAGCAGAATACAGGGAGGGAACACTGAAGCTTTCTTT	CASRIQGGNTEAFF
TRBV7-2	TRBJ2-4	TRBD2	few	TGTGCCAGCAGCCTAACTAGCGGGAGTGCCAAAAACATTCAGTACTTC	CASSLTSGSAKNIQYF
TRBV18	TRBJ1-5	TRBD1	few	TGTGCCAGCTCACCCAAGGGACAGGGATCCCTCTCTTATCAGCCCCAGCATTTT	CASSPKGQGSLSYQPQHF
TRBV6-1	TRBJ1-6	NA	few	TGTGCCGCGGGAGGGAGATCCTATAATTCACCCCTCCACTTT	CAAGGRSYNSPLHF
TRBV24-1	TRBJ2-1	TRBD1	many	TGTGCCACCAGTAACCACAGGGGGGTATCCTACAATGAGCAGTTCTTC	CATSNHRGVSYNEQFF
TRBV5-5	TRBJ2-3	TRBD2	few	TGTGCCAGCAGCTTGGCCAGCGGGATTATTTGGACAGATACGCAGTATTTT	CASSLASGIIWTDTQYF
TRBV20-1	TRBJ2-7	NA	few	TGCAGTGCTAAAAGCAGGGCAGCGGGCTCCTACGAGCAGTACTTC	CSAKSRAAGSYEQYF
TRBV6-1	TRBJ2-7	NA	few	TGTGCCAGCAGTGAAAGTCCAGGGACACACTACGAGCAGTACTTC	CASSESPGTHYEQYF
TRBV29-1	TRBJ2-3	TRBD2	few	TGCAGCGTTGACAGCGGGAGCCATGGTACGCAGTATTTT	CSVDSGSHGTQYF
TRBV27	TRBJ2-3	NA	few	TGTGCCAGCAGTAGCCCCTGGGGCAGGGAAGGTAAAGATACGCAGTATTTT	CASSSPWGREGKDTQYF
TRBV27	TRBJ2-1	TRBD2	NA	TGTGCCAGCAGTTTCTCGAGCGGGAGGGGGTCCTACAATGAGCAGTTCTTC	CASSFSSGRGSYNEQFF
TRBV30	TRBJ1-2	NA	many	TGTGCCTGGAGTGTGGGCGAACCCGGCTACACCTTC	CAWSVGEPGYTF
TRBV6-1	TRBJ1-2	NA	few	TGTGCCAGCAGTACAGGGCGGTCAGACACCTTC	CASSTGRSDTF
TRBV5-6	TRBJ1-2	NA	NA	TGTGCCAGCAGCTTGGCCGCAGGGCATGGCTACACCTTC	CASSLAAGHGYTF
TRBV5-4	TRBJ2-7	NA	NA	TGTGCCAGCAGCTTGGTTTTGAATCGGGGCTACGAGCAGTACTTC	CASSLVLNRGYEQYF
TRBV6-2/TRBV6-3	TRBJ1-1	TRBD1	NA	TGTGCCAGCAGTAAAGGGACAGGGGGTGACCTGAACACTGAAGCTTTCTTT	CASSKGTGGDLNTEAFF
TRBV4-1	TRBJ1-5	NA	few	TGCGCCAGCAGCCAGCTCCGGGTCCCAGGGGTGCCCCAGCATTTT	CASSQLRVPGVPQHF
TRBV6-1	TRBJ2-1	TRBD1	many	TGTGCCAGCAGTAACGACAGGGGGGCATACAATGAGCAGTTCTTC	CASSNDRGAYNEQFF
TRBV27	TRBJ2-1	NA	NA	TGTGCCAGCAGTTTGCACGGCACTCCTTCCTCCTACAATGAGCAGTCCTTC	CASSLHGTPSSYNEQSF
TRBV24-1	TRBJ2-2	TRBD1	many	TGTGCCACCAATACTCGGGACAGGGGGCTAGGGACCGGGGAGCTGTTTTTT	CATNTRDRGLGTGELFF
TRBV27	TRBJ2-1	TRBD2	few	TGTGCCAGCAGTTCGGGACTAGCGACGAATGAGCAGTTCTTC	CASSSGLATNEQFF
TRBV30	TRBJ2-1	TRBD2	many	TGTGCCTGGAGTGTACGTCTAGCGGGAGATTCTGAGCAGTTCTTC	CAWSVRLAGDSEQFF
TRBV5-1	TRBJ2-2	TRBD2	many	TGTGCCAGCAGTTTGACTAGCGGAAACACCGGGGAGCTGTTTTTT	CASSLTSGNTGELFF
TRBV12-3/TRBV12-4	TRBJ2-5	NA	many	TGTGCCAGCAGTCCACCCAATAGACAGAGTTCTACTGAGACCCAGTACTTC	CASSPPNRQSSTETQYF
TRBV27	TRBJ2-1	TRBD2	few	TGTGCCAGCAGCCCTTATAGCGGGAGGAACCAGTTCTTC	CASSPYSGRNQFF
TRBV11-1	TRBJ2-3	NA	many	TGTGCCAGCAGCGCGGAGATCACAGATACGCAGTATTTT	CASSAEITDTQYF
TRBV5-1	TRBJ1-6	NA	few	TGCGCCAGCAGCTTGGGACTCTCCTATAATTCACCCCTCCACTTT	CASSLGLSYNSPLHF
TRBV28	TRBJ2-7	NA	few	TGTGCCAGCAGTTTACGCGCGAAACAAACGGGGCAGTACTTC	CASSLRAKQTGQYF
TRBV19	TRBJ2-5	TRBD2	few	TGTGCCAGTAGTGGCCTAGCGGGAGTACAGGAGACCCAGTACTTC	CASSGLAGVQETQYF
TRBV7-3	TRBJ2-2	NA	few	TGTGCCAGCAGCTTAAGGCAGGGGACGGCCACCGGGGAGCTGTTTTTT	CASSLRQGTATGELFF
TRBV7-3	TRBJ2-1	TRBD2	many	TGTGCCAGCAGCCCCTCGACTAGCGGGATTGTTAATGAGCAGTTCTTC	CASSPSTSGIVNEQFF
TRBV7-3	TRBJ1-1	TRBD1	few	TGTGCCAGCAGCCCCAAACGGACAGGGGGGAACACTGAAGCTTTCTTT	CASSPKRTGGNTEAFF
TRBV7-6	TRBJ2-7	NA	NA	TGTGCCAGCAGCCCAGACAGAAACCCTTCCTACGAGCAGTACTTC	CASSPDRNPSYEQYF
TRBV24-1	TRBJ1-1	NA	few	TGTGCCACCAGTGTCGAACAGTCGAACACTGAAGCTTTCTTT	CATSVEQSNTEAFF
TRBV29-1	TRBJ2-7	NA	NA	TGCAGCGTACTTAGCAGGCCCTCCTACGAGCAGTACTTC	CSVLSRPSYEQYF
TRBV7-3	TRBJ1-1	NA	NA	TGTGCCAGCAGCCCCCAACAGGGAATGAACACTGAAGCTTTCTTT	CASSPQQGMNTEAFF
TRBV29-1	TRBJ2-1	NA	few	TGCAGCGTTGTGGGTCCAGGGGAGCAGTTCTTC	CSVVGPGEQFF
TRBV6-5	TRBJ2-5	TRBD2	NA	TGTGCCAGCAGTCTACTAGCGGGAGAGGCAGAGACCCAGTACTTC	CASSLLAGEAETQYF
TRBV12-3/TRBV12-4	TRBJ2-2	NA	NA	TGTGCCAGCAGTTTTGGGGGCCTGGGGCTGTTTTTT	CASSFGGLGLFF
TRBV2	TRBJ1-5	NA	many	TGTGCCAGCAGCCCGGAGGGGGGCAATCAGCCCCAGCATTTT	CASSPEGGNQPQHF
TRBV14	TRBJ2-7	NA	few	TGTGCCAGCTCGGGACACTCCTACGAGCAGTACTTC	CASSGHSYEQYF
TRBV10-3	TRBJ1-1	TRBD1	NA	TGTGCCATCAGTGAGGACAGGGGAAACACTGAAGCTTTCTTT	CAISEDRGNTEAFF
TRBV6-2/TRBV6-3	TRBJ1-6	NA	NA	TGTGCCAGCAGCCCCAGACAGGCCTACAGCTCCTATAATTCACCCCTCCACTTT	CASSPRQAYSSYNSPLHF
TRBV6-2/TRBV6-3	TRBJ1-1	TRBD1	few	TGTGCCAGCAGTCTCACGGACAGGGGCACTGAAGCTTTCTTT	CASSLTDRGTEAFF
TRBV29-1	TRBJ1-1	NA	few	TGCAGCGTTGTTTATATCGGGAGAGGGTACACTGAAGCTTTCTTT	CSVVYIGRGYTEAFF
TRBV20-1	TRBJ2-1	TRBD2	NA	TGCAGTGCCCCAGTCGGGACTAGCGGTCTAGGGAATGAGCAGTTCTTC	CSAPVGTSGLGNEQFF
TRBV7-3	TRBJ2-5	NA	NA	TGTGCCAGCAGCCCCTCCCTCCGGGAGACCCAGTACTTC	CASSPSLRETQYF
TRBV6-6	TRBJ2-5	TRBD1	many	TGTGCCAGCAGTTATTACGGACAGGGCCCCCAAGAGACCCAGTACTTC	CASSYYGQGPQETQYF
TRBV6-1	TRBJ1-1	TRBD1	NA	TGTGCCAGCTCACCTGTTCCAACCGGGACAGGGGTGCCCACTGAAGCTTTCTTT	CASSPVPTGTGVPTEAFF